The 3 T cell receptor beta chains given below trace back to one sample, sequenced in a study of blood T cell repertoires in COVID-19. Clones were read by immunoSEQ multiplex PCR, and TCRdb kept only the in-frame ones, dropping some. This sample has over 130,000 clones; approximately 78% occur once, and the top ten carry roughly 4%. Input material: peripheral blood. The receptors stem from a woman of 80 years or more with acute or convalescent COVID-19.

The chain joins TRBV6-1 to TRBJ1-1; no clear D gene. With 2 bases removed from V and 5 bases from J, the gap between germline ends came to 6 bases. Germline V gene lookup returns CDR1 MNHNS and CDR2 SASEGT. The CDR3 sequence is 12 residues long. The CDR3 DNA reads TGTGCCAGCAGTGAAAGGAGGACTGAAGCTTTCTTT. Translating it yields CASSERRTEAFF.

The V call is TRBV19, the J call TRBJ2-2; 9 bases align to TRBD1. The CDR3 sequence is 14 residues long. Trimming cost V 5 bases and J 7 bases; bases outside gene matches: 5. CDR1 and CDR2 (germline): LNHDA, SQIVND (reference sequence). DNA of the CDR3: TGTGCCAGTAGTCGGGACAGGGAGGGCGGGGAGCTGTTTTTT. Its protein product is CASSRDREGGELFF.

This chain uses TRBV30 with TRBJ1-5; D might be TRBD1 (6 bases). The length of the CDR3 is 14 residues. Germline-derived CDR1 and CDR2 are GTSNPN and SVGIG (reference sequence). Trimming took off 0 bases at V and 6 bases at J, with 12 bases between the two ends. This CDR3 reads CAWSVTGSRQPQHF. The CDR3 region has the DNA TGTGCCTGGAGTGTAACAGGGAGTCGTCAGCCCCAGCATTTT.